This TCR beta chain was identified in a study of cytomegalovirus exposure and HLA in healthy donors. Amplification used 60 Vbeta primers and 13 Jbeta primers. Libraries were prepared by immunoSEQ multiplex PCR; TCRdb keeps only in-frame clonotypes and omits some of them. This sample lists about 55,000 clones; its ten largest clones have roughly an eighth. Germline V gives CDR1 LNHDA, CDR2 SQIVND (reference sequence). V trimming: 9 bases; J trimming: 6 bases; junction bases outside the gene matches: 8. The CDR3 runs to 14 residues. Sequencing was performed on PBMCs. This sequence was found in a woman aged 55-69 years in good health and CMV-seropositive. The rearrangement uses TRBV19 and TRBJ2-2; the match to TRBD1 covers 9 bases. DNA for the CDR3: TGTGCCAGCAGCCAACAGGGGGCGCCCGGGGAGCTGTTTTTT. It specifies CASSQQGAPGELFF.